This TCR beta chain was retrieved from a study of blood T cell repertoires in COVID-19. About the study: The samples span acute and convalescent COVID-19 from the United States, Italy and Spain.

The CDR3 totals 19 residues. The germline V gene has CDR1 LGHNA and CDR2 YSLEER. The V and J ends lost 0 bases and 0 bases, in that order; junction bases with no gene match: 10. The cohort comprised adults aged roughly 18 to 95 years residing in approximately 25 US areas. The table came from immunoSEQ multiplex PCR; TCRdb's copy has only in-frame clones and leaves some out. The sample records roughly 380,000 clones, more than 70% being singletons. The V gene is TRBV4-3, the J gene TRBJ2-3, with 9 bases identical to TRBD2. The sequence was collected from a man aged 25 to 40 who had recovered from COVID-19. The sample was PBMCs or T cells enriched from blood (not recorded which). CDR3: CASSQDAAAGGYSTDTQYF. The CDR3 nucleotides read TGCGCCAGCAGCCAAGATGCCGCAGCGGGGGGCTATAGCACAGATACGCAGTATTTT.